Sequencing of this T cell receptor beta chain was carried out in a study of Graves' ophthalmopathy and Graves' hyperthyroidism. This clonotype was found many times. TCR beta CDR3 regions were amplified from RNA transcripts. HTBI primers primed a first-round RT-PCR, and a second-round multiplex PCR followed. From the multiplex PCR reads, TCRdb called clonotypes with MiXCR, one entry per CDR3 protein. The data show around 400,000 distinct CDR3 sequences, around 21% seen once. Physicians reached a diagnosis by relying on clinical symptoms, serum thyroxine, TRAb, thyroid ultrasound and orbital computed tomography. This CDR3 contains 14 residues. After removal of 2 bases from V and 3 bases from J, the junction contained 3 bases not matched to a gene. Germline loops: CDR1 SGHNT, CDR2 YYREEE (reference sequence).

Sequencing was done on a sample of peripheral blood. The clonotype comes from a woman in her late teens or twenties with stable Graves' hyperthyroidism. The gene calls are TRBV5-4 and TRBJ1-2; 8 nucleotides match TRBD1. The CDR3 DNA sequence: TGTGCCAGCAGCTTAGAACAGGGGGACTATGGCTACACCTTC. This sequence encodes CASSLEQGDYGYTF. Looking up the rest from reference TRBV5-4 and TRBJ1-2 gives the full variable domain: ETGVTQSPTHLIKTRGQQVTLRCSSQSGHNTVSWYQQALGQGPQFIFQYYREEENGRGNFPPRFSGLQFPNYSSELNVNALELDDSALYLCASSLEQGDYGYTFGSGTRLTVV.